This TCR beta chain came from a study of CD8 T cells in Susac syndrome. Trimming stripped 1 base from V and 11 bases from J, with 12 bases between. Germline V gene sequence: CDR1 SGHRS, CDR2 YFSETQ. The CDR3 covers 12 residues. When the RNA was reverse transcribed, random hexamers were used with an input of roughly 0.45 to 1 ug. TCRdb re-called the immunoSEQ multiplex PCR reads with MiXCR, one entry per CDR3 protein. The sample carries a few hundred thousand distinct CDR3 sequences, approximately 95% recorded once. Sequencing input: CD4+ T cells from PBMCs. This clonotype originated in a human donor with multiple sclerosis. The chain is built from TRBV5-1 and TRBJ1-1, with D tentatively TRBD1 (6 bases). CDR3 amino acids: CASSLNRVGAFF. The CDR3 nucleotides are TGCGCCAGCAGCTTGAACAGGGTTGGGGCTTTCTTT.